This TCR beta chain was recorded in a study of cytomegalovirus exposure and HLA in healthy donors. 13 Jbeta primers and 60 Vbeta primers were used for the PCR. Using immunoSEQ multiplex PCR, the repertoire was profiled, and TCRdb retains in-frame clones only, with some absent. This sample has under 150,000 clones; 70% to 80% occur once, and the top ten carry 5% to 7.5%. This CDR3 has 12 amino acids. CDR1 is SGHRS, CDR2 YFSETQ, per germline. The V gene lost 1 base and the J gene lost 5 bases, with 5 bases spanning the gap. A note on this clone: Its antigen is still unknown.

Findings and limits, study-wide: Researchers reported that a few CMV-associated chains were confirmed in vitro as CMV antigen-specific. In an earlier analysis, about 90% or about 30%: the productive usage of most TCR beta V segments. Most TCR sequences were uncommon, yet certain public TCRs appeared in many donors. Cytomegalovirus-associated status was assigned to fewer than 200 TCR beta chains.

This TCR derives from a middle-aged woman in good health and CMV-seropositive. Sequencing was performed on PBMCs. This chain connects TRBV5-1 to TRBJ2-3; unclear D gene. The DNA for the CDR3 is TGCGCCAGCAGCTTGCTCGGAGATACGCAGTATTTT. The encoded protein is CASSLLGDTQYF.